The clone carrying this T cell receptor (beta chain) was counted a few times. Its target is unknown. The sample belongs to a study of blood T cells in healthy people across ages. Overall study results and limits: For the donors, CMV status was unknown and possibly confounded expanded clonotype changes.

Germline assignment: CDR1 MNHNS and CDR2 SASEGT. V lost 6 bases and J lost 7, with 12 bases in between. The CDR3 is 12 residues long. A second PCR of roughly 7 to 11 cycles used a sample-barcoded 5' primer and a J-beta primer mix. TCRdb reprocessed the 5' RACE reads via MiXCR and lists one record per CDR3 protein. The top ten hold roughly 10% of the sample, which has about 930,000 distinct CDR3 sequences, just under 30% seen once. This sample also appeared in a second study, on T cells of mothers and their children. That publication notes: A handful of children, together with their three healthy Caucasian mothers, made up the donors. Not a single persistent microchimeric T cell clone was detected.

The clonotype comes from a middle-aged woman in good health. Material: blood. The chain uses TRBV6-1 and TRBJ1-2; D remains unclear. CDR3 loop: CASRVPESGYTF. CDR3 coding DNA: TGTGCCAGCAGGGTCCCAGAGAGTGGCTACACCTTC.